This T cell receptor (beta chain) was identified during a study of blood T cell repertoires in COVID-19. Study-level information: The United States, Italy and Spain provided the acute and convalescent COVID-19 samples. T cells, B-cell-depleted T cells, or PBMCs provided the cDNA or gDNA that served as material.

Germline V gene sequence: CDR1 SGHDT, CDR2 YYEEEE. The CDR3 has 13 amino acids. Trimming pared 3 bases from V and 1 base from J, leaving 8 bases between. Per the original data handling: For nucleated cells, counts were estimated from reference gene primer amplification. Data came from immunoSEQ multiplex PCR; TCRdb stores just in-frame clones and leaves some out. The V and J calls and clone size were taken over from that table, and D and trimming were inferred from the DNA. The sample lists roughly 99,000 clones, approximately 84% occurring once. The clonotype was recovered from a woman over 75 with acute or convalescent COVID-19. Input material: peripheral blood. The chain uses TRBV5-6 and TRBJ2-7; D perhaps matches TRBD1 (6 bases). The CDR3 spells CASSWGRSYEQYV. In DNA, the CDR3 is TGTGCCAGCAGCTGGGGGCGGTCCTACGAGCAGTACGTC.